Listed below are T cell receptor beta chains from one sample, sequenced in a study of blood T cell repertoires in COVID-19. This table comes from immunoSEQ multiplex PCR, and its TCRdb copy is limited to in-frame clones, with some not included. This table holds 200,000 to 300,000 clones, more than 85% found once. The sample taken for sequencing was peripheral blood. The receptors come from a woman aged 60 to 75 with COVID-19, enrolled during active disease. Each CDR3 is given with its conserved first and last residue. D genes are given only for firm matches. Only some rows state a clone size, as once, few, many or a class for expanded clones.

j_call,v_call,clone_size,d_call,cdr3_aa,cdr3_nt
TRBJ2-2,TRBV9,NA,NA,CASSVAPGGELFF,TGTGCCAGCAGCGTAGCCCCGGGGGGGGAGCTGTTTTTT
TRBJ2-1,TRBV5-5,few,TRBD1,CASSSTGTGNDEQFF,TGTGCCAGCAGCTCTACCGGGACAGGGAACGATGAGCAGTTCTTC
TRBJ1-2,TRBV7-9,few,TRBD1,CASSSGTGADYGYTF,TGTGCCAGCAGCTCCGGGACAGGGGCAGACTATGGCTACACCTTC
TRBJ2-3,TRBV7-9,NA,NA,CASSSRPSGGTDTQYF,TGTGCCAGCAGCTCGCGACCAAGCGGAGGGACAGATACGCAGTATTTT
TRBJ2-5,TRBV7-6,NA,TRBD1,CASSLAGTGEGETQYF,TGTGCCAGCAGCTTAGCCGGGACAGGGGAGGGGGAGACCCAGTACTTC
TRBJ1-2,TRBV5-1,NA,NA,CASSPTMGGHNYGYTF,TGCGCCAGCAGCCCGACCATGGGGGGGCATAACTATGGCTACACCTTC
TRBJ2-1,TRBV30,NA,NA,CAWSVGSVHNEQFF,TGTGCCTGGAGTGTAGGTAGCGTTCACAATGAGCAGTTCTTC
TRBJ1-4,TRBV7-9,few,TRBD1,CASSLGQGPPANEKLFF,TGTGCCAGCAGCTTGGGACAGGGACCCCCAGCTAATGAAAAACTGTTTTTT
TRBJ2-7,TRBV5-1,NA,TRBD1,CASSRAGTDYEQYF,TGCGCCAGCAGCCGCGCCGGGACAGACTACGAGCAGTACTTC
TRBJ2-1,TRBV11-3,NA,TRBD1,CASSLRDSSYNEQFF,TGTGCCAGCAGCTTACGGGACAGCTCCTACAATGAGCAGTTCTTC
TRBJ1-6,TRBV18,NA,NA,CASSPRGDSNSPLHF,TGTGCCAGCTCACCACGGGGGGATTCTAATTCACCCCTCCACTTT